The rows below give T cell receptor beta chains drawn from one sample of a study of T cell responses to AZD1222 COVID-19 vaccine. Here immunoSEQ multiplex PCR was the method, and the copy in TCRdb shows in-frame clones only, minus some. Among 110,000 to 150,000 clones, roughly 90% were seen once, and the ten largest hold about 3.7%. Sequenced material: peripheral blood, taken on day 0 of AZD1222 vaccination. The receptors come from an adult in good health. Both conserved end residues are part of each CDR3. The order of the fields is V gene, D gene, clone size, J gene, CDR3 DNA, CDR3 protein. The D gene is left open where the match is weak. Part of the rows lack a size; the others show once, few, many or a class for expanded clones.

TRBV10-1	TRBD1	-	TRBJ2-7	TGCGCCAGCAGTGAGTCGGCAGGGGGCTTGGACGAGCAGTACTTC	CASSESAGGLDEQYF
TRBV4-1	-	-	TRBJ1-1	TGCGCCAGCAGCCCGAGATCAATGGGGGCAAACACTGAAGCTTTCTTT	CASSPRSMGANTEAFF
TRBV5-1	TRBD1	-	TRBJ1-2	TGCGCCAGCAGCGGATTACAGGGGGTGGGCGGCTACACCTTC	CASSGLQGVGGYTF
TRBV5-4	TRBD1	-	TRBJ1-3	TGTGCCAGCAGCTTGGACAAAAGGGACAGGGGGGCTGGAAACACCATATATTTT	CASSLDKRDRGAGNTIYF
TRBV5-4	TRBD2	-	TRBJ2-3	TGTGCCAGCACGACCCCCGGGACTAGGGCCGATACGCAGTATTTT	CASTTPGTRADTQYF
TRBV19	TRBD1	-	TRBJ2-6	TGTGCCAGTTGGGGGAACTTGACAGGGCGGCCGGGTGAACCGGCTGGGGCCAACGTCCTGACTTTC	CASWGNLTGRPGEPAGANVLTF
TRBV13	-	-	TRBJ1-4	TGTGCCAGCACCGCTGTGGGGGCGGGTGAAAAACTGTTTTTT	CASTAVGAGEKLFF
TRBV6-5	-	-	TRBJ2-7	TGTGCCAGCAACCCGGGACTTTTAAGCTCCTACGAGCAGTACTTC	CASNPGLLSSYEQYF
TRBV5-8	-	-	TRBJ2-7	TGTGCCAGCGACAGATTCTACGAGCAGTACTTC	CASDRFYEQYF
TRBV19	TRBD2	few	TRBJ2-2	TGTGCCAGTAGTAAGGGACTAAAAACCGGGGAGCTGTTTTTT	CASSKGLKTGELFF
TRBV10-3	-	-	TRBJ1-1	TGTGCCATCAGGAACCAGGAACCTGAAGCTTTCTTT	CAIRNQEPEAFF
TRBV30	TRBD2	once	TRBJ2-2	TGTGCCTGGAGGGGAGGACTAGCGGGAGAGTGGCTGTTTTTT	CAWRGGLAGEWLFF
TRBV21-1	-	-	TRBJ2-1	TGTGCCAGCAGCAGAGGTGGGGGACTTACGGTCCCAAGCTCCTACAATGAGCAGTTCTTC	CASSRGGGLTVPSSYNEQFF
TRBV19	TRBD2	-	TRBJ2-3	TGTGCCAGTAGTACCCTTACCGGGACTAGCGGGTGGGATACGCAGTATTTT	CASSTLTGTSGWDTQYF
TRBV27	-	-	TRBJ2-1	TGTGCCAGCAGGTCGGGGACCTACTCCTACAATGAGCAGTTCTTC	CASRSGTYSYNEQFF
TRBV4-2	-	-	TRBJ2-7	TGTGCCAGCAGCCAAACTCCGACCTACGAGCAGTACTTC	CASSQTPTYEQYF
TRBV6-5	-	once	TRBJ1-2	TGTGCCAGCAGCCCCGTGGAGGCGGCGAAGGGCTACACCTTC	CASSPVEAAKGYTF
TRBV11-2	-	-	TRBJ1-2	TGTGCCAGCAGCTTAGGGGGGACCTATGGCTACACCTTC	CASSLGGTYGYTF
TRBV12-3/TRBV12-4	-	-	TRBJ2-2	TGTGCCAGCAGTTTAACCTTGGGCGGGGAGCTGTTTTTT	CASSLTLGGELFF
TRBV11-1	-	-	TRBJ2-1	TGTGCCAGCAGCCGGACTGCTAGCTCCTACAATGAGCAGTTCTTC	CASSRTASSYNEQFF
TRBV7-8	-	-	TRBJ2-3	TGTGCCAGCAGTGGGGCCCCGTCGGAGAGAGATACGCAGTATTTT	CASSGAPSERDTQYF
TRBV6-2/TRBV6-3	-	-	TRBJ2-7	TGTGCCAGCAGTTATTCGTCGGCGGTACGTTACGAGCAGTACTTC	CASSYSSAVRYEQYF
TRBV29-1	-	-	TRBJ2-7	TGCAGCGTTGAAGAGGCGACCCGGGGCGAGCAGTACTTC	CSVEEATRGEQYF
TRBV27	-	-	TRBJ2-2	TGTGCCAGCAGCTACCTAACCGGGGAGCTGTTTTTT	CASSYLTGELFF
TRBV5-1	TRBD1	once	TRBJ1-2	TGCGCCAGCAGCTTGGACAGGGGGCAGGATGGCTACACCTTC	CASSLDRGQDGYTF
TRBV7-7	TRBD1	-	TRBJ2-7	TGTGCCAGCAGCGCGGACAGGGGGCACGAGCAGTACTTC	CASSADRGHEQYF
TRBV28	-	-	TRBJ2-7	TGTGCCAGCGGAGGACATATCTACGAGCAGTACTTC	CASGGHIYEQYF
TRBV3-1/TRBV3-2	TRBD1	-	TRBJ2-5	TGTGCCAGCAGCCAAGCCCCGCTGACAGGGTATTTAGAGACCCAGTACTTC	CASSQAPLTGYLETQYF
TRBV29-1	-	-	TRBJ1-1	TGCAGCGTTGACCGGGGTTTGAACACTGAAGCTTTCTTT	CSVDRGLNTEAFF
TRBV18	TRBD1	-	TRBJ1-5	TGTGCCAGCTCACCCTCGAGGGGGCCGGATCAGCCCCAGCATTTT	CASSPSRGPDQPQHF
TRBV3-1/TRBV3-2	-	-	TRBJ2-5	TGTGCCAGCAGCCAAGGGGGTGTGGGCCAAGAGACCCAGTACTTC	CASSQGGVGQETQYF
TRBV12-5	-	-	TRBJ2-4	TGTGCTAGTGGTTTGGCTGGTCCTAAGCCCATTCAGTACTTC	CASGLAGPKPIQYF
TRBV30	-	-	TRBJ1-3	TGTGCGGCGGCCCCGCCATTGCCTGGAAACACCATATATTTT	CAAAPPLPGNTIYF
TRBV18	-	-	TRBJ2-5	TGTGCCAGCTCACCACCAGGGGAGACCCAGTACTTC	CASSPPGETQYF
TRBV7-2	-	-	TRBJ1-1	TGTGCCAGCAGCTTGATATCTAACACTGAAGCTTTCTTT	CASSLISNTEAFF
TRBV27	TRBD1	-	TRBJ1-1	TGTGCCAGCAGTCCCAGCACCTTTTTGGGACAGCCGAACACTGAAGCTTTCTTT	CASSPSTFLGQPNTEAFF
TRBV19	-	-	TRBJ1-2	TGTGCCAGTAGTACGTGGACGGACTACACCTTC	CASSTWTDYTF
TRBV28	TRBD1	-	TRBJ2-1	TGTGCCAGCAGTCCCACAGGGGGCTCCTACAATGAGCAGTTCTTC	CASSPTGGSYNEQFF
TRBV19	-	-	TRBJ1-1	TGTGCCAGTAGGAGGACAGAGAAGGGGATGAACACTGAAGCTTTCTTT	CASRRTEKGMNTEAFF
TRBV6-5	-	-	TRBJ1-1	TGTGCCAGCAGTTTCCAAGGCGGCACTGAAGCTTTCTTT	CASSFQGGTEAFF
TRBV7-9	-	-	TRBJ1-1	TGTGCCAGCAGCCCCGGGCAGGGAAGTAGAGAGGCTTTCTTT	CASSPGQGSREAFF
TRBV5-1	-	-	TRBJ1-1	TGCGCCAGCAGCTTGGATGGGGCGAGCCTCACCCCACTGAACACTGAAGCTTTCTTT	CASSLDGASLTPLNTEAFF
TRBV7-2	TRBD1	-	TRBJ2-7	TGTGCCAGCAGCTTTAGACAGGGATCCTACGAGCAGTACTTC	CASSFRQGSYEQYF
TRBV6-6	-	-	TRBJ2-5	TGTGCCAGCAGTCGAGACTCCGGGGGTTCGAAAGAGACCCAGTACTTC	CASSRDSGGSKETQYF
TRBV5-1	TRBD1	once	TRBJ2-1	TGCGCCAGCAGGGCGCAGGGACAGGGGACCAATGAGCAGTTCTTC	CASRAQGQGTNEQFF
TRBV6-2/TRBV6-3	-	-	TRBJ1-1	TGTGCCAGCAGTAAGACCTTAATCGGGATGAACACTGAAGCTTTCTTT	CASSKTLIGMNTEAFF
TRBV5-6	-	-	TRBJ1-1	TGTGCCAGCAGTCGTGGGGGTCTAAACACTGAAGCTTTCTTT	CASSRGGLNTEAFF
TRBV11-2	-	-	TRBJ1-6	TGTGCCAGCAGCTTAGGGGGTTCTAATTCACCCCTCCACTTT	CASSLGGSNSPLHF
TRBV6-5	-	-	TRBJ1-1	TGTGCCAGCAGTTACCCGGGAGGGAACACTGAAGCTTTCTTT	CASSYPGGNTEAFF
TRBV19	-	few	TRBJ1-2	TGTGCCAGTAGTGTGATTGACAGGACCACCTATGGCTACACCTTC	CASSVIDRTTYGYTF
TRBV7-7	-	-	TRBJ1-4	TGTGCCAGCAGCTCGGGTTCGTGGGGAGAACTGTTTTTT	CASSSGSWGELFF
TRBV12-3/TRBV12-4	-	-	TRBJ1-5	TGTGCCAGCAGTCGACAGTCCAATCAGCCCCAGCATTTT	CASSRQSNQPQHF
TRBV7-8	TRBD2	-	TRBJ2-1	TGTGCCAGCAGCTGGACTAGCGGGATCCATGAGCAGTTCTTC	CASSWTSGIHEQFF
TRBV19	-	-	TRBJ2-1	TGTGCCAGTAGTATAGGGAGTAATGAGCAGTTCTTC	CASSIGSNEQFF
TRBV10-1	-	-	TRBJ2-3	TGCGCCAGCAGTGGTCCCCGTGCAGATACGCAGTATTTT	CASSGPRADTQYF
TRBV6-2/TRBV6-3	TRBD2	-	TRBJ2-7	TGTGCCAGCAGTCGAGCGGGAGGGTTCTACGAGCAGTACTTC	CASSRAGGFYEQYF
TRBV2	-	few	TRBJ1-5	TGTGCCAGCAGCGGACTGGACCCTAGCAATCAGCCCCAGCATTTT	CASSGLDPSNQPQHF